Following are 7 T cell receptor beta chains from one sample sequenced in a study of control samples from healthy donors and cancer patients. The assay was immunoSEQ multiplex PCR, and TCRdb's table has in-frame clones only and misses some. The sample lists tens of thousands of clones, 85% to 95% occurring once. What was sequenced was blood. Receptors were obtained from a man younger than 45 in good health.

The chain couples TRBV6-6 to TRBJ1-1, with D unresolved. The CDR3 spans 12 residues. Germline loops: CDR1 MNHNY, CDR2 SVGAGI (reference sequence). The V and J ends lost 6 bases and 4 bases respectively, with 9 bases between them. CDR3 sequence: CASSDRGTEAFF. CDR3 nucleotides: TGTGCCAGCAGCGATCGGGGCACTGAAGCTTTCTTT.

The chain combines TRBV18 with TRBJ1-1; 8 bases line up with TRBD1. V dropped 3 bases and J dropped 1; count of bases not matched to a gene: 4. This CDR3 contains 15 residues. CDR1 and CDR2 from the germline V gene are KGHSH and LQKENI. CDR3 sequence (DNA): TGTGCCAGCTCACCCGTCGGACAGGGGAACACTGAAGCTTTCTTT. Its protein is CASSPVGQGNTEAFF.

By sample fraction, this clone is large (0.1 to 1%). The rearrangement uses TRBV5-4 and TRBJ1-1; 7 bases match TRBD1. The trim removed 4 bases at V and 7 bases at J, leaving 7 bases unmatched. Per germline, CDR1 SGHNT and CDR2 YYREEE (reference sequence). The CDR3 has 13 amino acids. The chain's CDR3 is CASSPGTAIEAFF. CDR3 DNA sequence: TGTGCCAGCAGCCCCGGGACAGCCATTGAAGCTTTCTTT.

CDR3 residues: CASSVGGDYSGANVLTF. In DNA form, the CDR3 reads TGTGCCAGCAGCGTAGGTGGAGATTACTCTGGGGCCAACGTCCTGACTTTC. The chain recombines TRBV9 with TRBJ2-6; unclear D gene. Trimming shortened V by 0 bases and J by 0 bases, and 10 bases separated the two germline ends. CDR1 and CDR2 (germline): SGDLS, YYNGEE. The CDR3 consists of 17 residues.

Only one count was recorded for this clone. The CDR3 DNA reads as TGTGCCAGTAGTCCCGGCGGTGAGCAGTTCTTC. Translation gives CASSPGGEQFF. The chain links TRBV19 to TRBJ2-1; no clear D. The V end lost 5 bases, the J end lost 9 bases, and 8 bases lay between the germline ends. The CDR3 sequence is 11 residues long. Germline CDR1 and CDR2: LNHDA and SQIVND (reference sequence).

The CDR3 DNA is TGTGCCAGCAGCTTAATGGACACGGGGGGGACTAATTCACCCCTCCACTTT. The encoded protein is CASSLMDTGGTNSPLHF. The rearrangement uses TRBV7-8 and TRBJ1-6; weak D call: TRBD1 (5 bases). Germline CDR1 and CDR2: SGHVS and FQNEAQ. V was shortened by 2 bases and J by 6 bases, with 17 bases between the two germline ends. The CDR3 extends over 17 amino acids.

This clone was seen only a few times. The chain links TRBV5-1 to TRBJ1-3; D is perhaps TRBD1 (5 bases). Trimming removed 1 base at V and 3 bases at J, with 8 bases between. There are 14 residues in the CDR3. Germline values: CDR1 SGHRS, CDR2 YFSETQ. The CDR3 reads CASSLRGIGNTIYF. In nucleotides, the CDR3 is TGCGCCAGCAGCTTGCGGGGGATTGGAAACACCATATATTTT.